The present entry profiles one T cell receptor beta chain with its context. Its antigen remains unknown. Clones were sequenced by immunoSEQ multiplex PCR, and TCRdb holds only the in-frame ones, with some missing. The sample lists about 2 million clones, about 95% occurring once. Selected positively for CCR7 and CD45RO-negative, naive CD8 cells excluded terminally differentiated effector memory CD45RA+ cells. The sample is drawn from a study of shared clonotypes between healthy human individuals. Study findings and constraints: What limited the represented genetic and exposure-history diversity was the small number of donors.

From germline, CDR1 is MGHRA and CDR2 YSYEKL. The CDR3 runs to 18 residues. J was trimmed by 2 bases and V by 1 base; bases with no gene match: 8. The chain has TRBV4-1 and TRBJ2-1; 10 positions match TRBD2. This TCR was recovered from a man between 18 and 29 years old in good health. Sequenced: naive CD8+ T cells sorted from blood. The CDR3: CASSQGEREGRAYNEQFF. The CDR3 nucleotides are TGCGCCAGCAGCCAAGGGGAGCGGGAGGGCCGCGCCTACAATGAGCAGTTCTTC.